Listed below are T cell receptor beta chains from one sample, sequenced in a study of blood T cell repertoires in COVID-19. Sequencing used immunoSEQ multiplex PCR; TCRdb keeps in-frame clones, though not all of them. Of 150,000 to 200,000 clones detected, roughly nine tenths appear once; the ten largest clones hold around 9.9%. The specimen sequenced was peripheral blood. The receptor set was obtained from a woman aged 55-75 years with COVID-19, enrolled during active disease. The CDR3 runs from the conserved cysteine through the conserved F or W. Fields, in order: clone size, CDR3 length, D gene, J gene, V gene, CDR3 protein, CDR3 DNA. A D gene is named only where the DNA matches it firmly. The listing skips clone size in some rows; elsewhere it reads once, few, many or a size class.

NA,14,NA,TRBJ2-5,TRBV15,CATSVAGDAETQYF,TGTGCCACCAGCGTCGCAGGGGATGCAGAGACCCAGTACTTC
NA,13,TRBD1,TRBJ1-6,TRBV29-1,CSVGTAYNSPLHF,TGCAGCGTGGGGACAGCTTATAATTCACCCCTCCACTTT
NA,18,TRBD1,TRBJ2-3,TRBV29-1,CSVRGSYRSGQGTDTQYF,TGCAGCGTCAGGGGGTCTTACCGGTCCGGCCAAGGCACAGATACGCAGTATTTT
NA,16,TRBD1,TRBJ1-5,TRBV18,CASSPISRGLNQPQHF,TGTGCCAGCTCACCAATTTCCAGGGGGCTCAATCAGCCCCAGCATTTT
NA,15,NA,TRBJ2-3,TRBV30,CAWSVHGTSTDTQYF,TGTGCCTGGAGTGTACACGGGACTAGCACAGATACGCAGTATTTT
NA,17,TRBD1,TRBJ2-2,TRBV11-2,CASSTRTGRWNTGELFF,TGTGCCAGCAGCACTCGGACAGGCCGATGGAACACCGGGGAGCTGTTTTTT
NA,15,NA,TRBJ2-7,TRBV15,CATSRNRQSSYEQYF,TGTGCCACCAGCAGAAATAGACAGTCCTCCTACGAGCAGTACTTC
NA,14,NA,TRBJ1-1,TRBV11-3,CASSLRDIGTEAFF,TGTGCCAGCAGCTTACGGGACATCGGGACTGAAGCTTTCTTT
few,15,TRBD1,TRBJ2-7,TRBV15,CATSRVGQGFYEQYF,TGTGCCACCAGCAGAGTGGGACAGGGTTTCTACGAGCAGTACTTC
NA,13,NA,TRBJ1-2,TRBV4-3,CASSQARNYGYTF,TGCGCCAGCAGCCAAGCGCGAAACTATGGCTACACCTTC
NA,14,NA,TRBJ1-1,TRBV19,CASSPSRGGTEAFF,TGTGCCAGTAGTCCTTCCAGAGGAGGCACTGAAGCTTTCTTT
once,16,NA,TRBJ2-3,TRBV19,CASSIVNSPRTDTQYF,TGTGCCAGTAGTATAGTTAACTCGCCGCGCACAGATACGCAGTATTTT
NA,14,TRBD1,TRBJ1-4,TRBV6-5,CASRPQGAREKLFF,TGTGCCAGCCGACCACAGGGGGCTCGAGAAAAACTGTTTTTT
NA,13,NA,TRBJ1-2,TRBV28,CASSFPGVYGYTF,TGTGCCAGCAGTTTCCCGGGGGTCTATGGCTACACCTTC
NA,16,TRBD1,TRBJ2-6,TRBV18,CASSPGQGFGANVLTF,TGTGCCAGCTCACCGGGACAGGGCTTTGGGGCCAACGTCCTGACTTTC
NA,17,NA,TRBJ1-2,TRBV4-3,CASSPTVRHTSNYGYTF,TGCGCCAGCAGCCCGACAGTCCGGCACACCTCTAACTATGGCTACACCTTC
NA,16,TRBD2,TRBJ2-7,TRBV11-2,CASSSPRTSAFYEQYF,TGTGCCAGCAGCTCCCCCCGGACTAGCGCGTTCTACGAGCAGTACTTC
NA,12,NA,TRBJ2-3,TRBV21-1,CASSKDRDTQYF,TGTGCCAGCAGCAAAGACAGGGATACGCAGTATTTT
NA,15,NA,TRBJ2-6,TRBV7-9,CASSWRSSGANVLTF,TGTGCCAGCAGCTGGAGGAGCTCTGGGGCCAACGTCCTGACTTTC
NA,11,NA,TRBJ1-1,TRBV29-1,CSVGQNTEAFF,TGCAGCGTGGGACAGAACACTGAAGCTTTCTTT
NA,15,TRBD2,TRBJ2-1,TRBV5-4,CASSLRLAAYNEQFF,TGTGCCAGCAGCTTGCGACTAGCGGCTTACAATGAGCAGTTCTTC
few,15,TRBD1,TRBJ2-7,TRBV27,CASSLMGTGVDEQYF,TGTGCCAGCAGTTTAATGGGGACAGGGGTGGACGAGCAGTACTTC
NA,18,TRBD1,TRBJ1-2,TRBV12-5,CASGNPDRGARFNYGYTF,TGTGCTAGTGGTAACCCGGACAGGGGCGCCCGATTCAACTATGGCTACACCTTC
NA,14,TRBD2,TRBJ2-1,TRBV9,CASSDLAGGGEQFF,TGTGCCAGCAGCGATCTAGCGGGGGGAGGTGAGCAGTTCTTC
NA,14,TRBD1,TRBJ1-5,TRBV12-5,CASVPQGTNQPQHF,TGTGCTAGTGTTCCACAGGGGACCAATCAGCCCCAGCATTTT
NA,16,TRBD2,TRBJ2-7,TRBV24-1,CATSDLSGVISYEQYF,TGTGCCACCAGTGATCTTAGCGGGGTAATCTCCTACGAGCAGTACTTC
NA,14,NA,TRBJ2-5,TRBV7-2,CATKTGRGEETQYF,TGTGCCACCAAGACAGGTCGGGGGGAAGAGACCCAGTACTTC
NA,15,NA,TRBJ1-3,TRBV2,CASSVSGSGGNTIYF,TGTGCCAGCAGTGTAAGCGGTTCGGGGGGAAACACCATATATTTT
once,19,TRBD1,TRBJ1-6,TRBV28,CASSLSGTGGLSYNSPLHF,TGTGCCAGCAGTCTATCGGGGACAGGGGGTTTGTCCTATAATTCACCCCTCCACTTT
NA,13,NA,TRBJ2-3,TRBV12-3/TRBV12-4,CASAPQEGDTQYF,TGTGCCAGCGCCCCTCAGGAGGGAGATACGCAGTATTTT
NA,14,TRBD1,TRBJ2-1,TRBV18,CASSPGTGNNEQFF,TGTGCCAGCTCACCAGGGACAGGGAACAATGAGCAGTTCTTC
NA,14,TRBD1,TRBJ1-2,TRBV6-2/TRBV6-3,CASSDRGPHYGYTF,TGTGCCAGCAGCGACAGGGGCCCTCACTATGGCTACACCTTC
NA,20,TRBD2,TRBJ2-7,TRBV3-1/TRBV3-2,CASSLQGGRLAGGGSYEQYF,TGTGCCAGCAGCCTCCAGGGTGGGAGGCTAGCGGGAGGAGGGTCCTACGAGCAGTACTTC
once,14,NA,TRBJ1-5,TRBV9,CASSVAPLNQPQHF,TGTGCCAGCAGCGTAGCCCCTTTGAATCAGCCCCAGCATTTT
NA,15,TRBD1,TRBJ2-4,TRBV5-1,CASSWDSFDKNIQYF,TGCGCCAGCAGCTGGGACAGCTTCGACAAAAACATTCAGTACTTC
NA,14,NA,TRBJ1-2,TRBV4-1,CASSLAPGDYGYTF,TGCGCCAGCAGCCTTGCTCCGGGGGACTATGGCTACACCTTC
NA,14,NA,TRBJ1-5,TRBV7-2,CASSSGAGNQPQHF,TGTGCCAGCAGCTCGGGTGCTGGGAATCAGCCCCAGCATTTT
NA,13,TRBD1,TRBJ1-1,TRBV12-3/TRBV12-4,CASSRDRDTEAFF,TGTGCCAGCAGCCGGGACAGGGATACTGAAGCTTTCTTT
once,14,NA,TRBJ1-2,TRBV5-6,CASSPSRVEYGYTF,TGTGCCAGCAGTCCAAGCAGGGTGGAGTATGGCTACACCTTC
NA,17,TRBD2,TRBJ2-1,TRBV19,CASSIGPTSGIYNEQFF,TGTGCCAGTAGTATAGGACCTACTAGCGGGATTTACAATGAGCAGTTCTTC
NA,14,NA,TRBJ2-7,TRBV7-2,CASSSPPRLYEQYF,TGTGCCAGCAGCTCGCCCCCCAGACTTTACGAGCAGTACTTC
NA,15,TRBD1,TRBJ2-7,TRBV5-6,CASSLVPTGAYEQYF,TGTGCCAGCAGCTTGGTTCCGACAGGGGCCTACGAGCAGTACTTC
NA,13,NA,TRBJ2-7,TRBV9,CASSVAGRYEQYF,TGTGCCAGCAGCGTAGCAGGGCGGTACGAGCAGTACTTC
NA,15,TRBD1,TRBJ2-7,TRBV11-2,CASSHPDRGRGEQYF,TGTGCCAGCAGCCACCCGGACAGGGGTCGTGGCGAGCAGTACTTC
once,15,NA,TRBJ1-2,TRBV6-2/TRBV6-3,CASSTPGHANYGYTF,TGTGCCAGCAGCACCCCGGGACACGCTAACTATGGCTACACCTTC
NA,14,TRBD1,TRBJ2-7,TRBV28,CASSRSGTAYEQYF,TGTGCCAGCAGCCGCTCCGGGACAGCCTACGAGCAGTACTTC